The 29 T cell receptor beta chains given below trace back to one sample, sequenced in a study of tumor-infiltrating lymphocytes in localized non-small cell lung cancer. Some clones are missing from TCRdb's copy, which holds only in-frame ones; the method was immunoSEQ multiplex PCR. The table has some 9,700 clones, about 80% seen once. Sequencing input: uninvolved lung tissue not adjacent to the tumor. Receptor source: a human donor with non-small cell lung cancer.

This chain uses TRBV7-6 with TRBJ1-6, with a weak D call TRBD1 (5 bases). The length of the CDR3 is 15 residues. Trimming left V 6 bases short and J 6 bases short, with 15 bases between. Germline loops: CDR1 SGHVS, CDR2 FNYEAQ. CDR3 sequence (DNA): TGTGCCAGCAGTTCCGGGACCAAGGCTAATTCACCCCTCCACTTT. It codes for CASSSGTKANSPLHF.

Points on this clone: One end of the junction does not line up with germline, which may come from a read error. The chain uses TRBV16 and TRBJ2-1, with TRBD2 matching over 7 bases. Germline V gene sequence: CDR1 KGHSY, CDR2 FQNENV. The CDR3 is 16 residues long. CDR3 nucleotides: TGTGCCAGCAACCAACTCGTAGGGGAGGGGTCCGATGAGCAGTTCTTC. Its translation: CASNQLVGEGSDEQFF.

The rearrangement joins TRBV14 to TRBJ2-1; tentatively, D is TRBD2 (6 bases). Germline-derived CDR1 and CDR2 are SGHDN and FVKESK. The CDR3 totals 13 residues. Trimming cost V 0 bases and J 12 bases, with 12 bases left between them. CDR3 amino acids: CASSQDPGVRQFF. CDR3 coding DNA: TGTGCCAGCAGCCAAGATCCGGGGGTGCGGCAGTTCTTC.

This clone was detected a few times. V and J are TRBV18 and TRBJ2-7; 10 nucleotides line up with TRBD1. The CDR3 covers 19 residues. The V and J ends lost 3 bases and 2 bases, in that order; junction bases with no gene match: 16. From germline, CDR1 is KGHSH and CDR2 LQKENI. CDR3 DNA sequence: TGTGCCAGCTCACCTTCAACCCGGACAGGGGGTGTAGAAGCCTACGAGCAGTACTTC. Protein product: CASSPSTRTGGVEAYEQYF.

This chain connects TRBV5-6 to TRBJ2-4, with no clear D. CDR3 length equals 12 residues. Trimming removed 0 bases at V and 8 bases at J, with 6 bases between. Germline V gene sequence: CDR1 SGHDT, CDR2 YYEEEE. For the CDR3, the DNA is TGTGCCAGCAGCTTGGTCGGTGACATTCAGTACTTC. It yields the protein CASSLVGDIQYF.

This chain connects TRBV6-5 to TRBJ1-5; D gene unclear. CDR1 MNHEY and CDR2 SVGAGI come from the germline V gene. Trimming shortened V by 0 bases and J by 4 bases, and 4 bases separated the two germline ends. The CDR3 runs to 13 residues. CDR3 nucleotide sequence: TGTGCCAGCAGTTACTCGAGAAATCAGCCCCAGCATTTT. Translating it yields CASSYSRNQPQHF.

The chain combines TRBV7-9 with TRBJ2-6; 8 bases align to TRBD2. The CDR3 runs to 15 residues. Germline CDR1 SEHNR, CDR2 FQNEAQ (reference sequence). Trimming at V came to 5 bases and at J to 3 bases, leaving 3 bases not matched to a gene. The CDR3 is CASSRTSGGANVLTF. The DNA for the CDR3 is TGTGCCAGCAGCCGCACTAGCGGTGGGGCCAACGTCCTGACTTTC.

This clone appeared a few times. This chain joins TRBV7-9 and TRBJ1-2; 7 nucleotides align to TRBD1. The CDR3 sequence is 16 residues long. Trimming at V came to 6 bases and at J to 5 bases, leaving 15 bases not matched to a gene. Per germline, CDR1 SEHNR and CDR2 FQNEAQ (reference sequence). The CDR3 DNA is TGTGCCAGCAGGCCCTCCTACAGGGGCTTGGGGTATGGCTACACCTTC. Translation: CASRPSYRGLGYGYTF.

This clone was found once. The chain is built from TRBV4-2 and TRBJ2-3, with no clear D. Per germline, CDR1 LGHNA and CDR2 YNFKEQ. Deletions cut 10 bases from V and 3 bases from J, with 14 bases between. The CDR3 has 13 amino acids. The CDR3, as DNA: TGTGCCACCCAGGCCCCTAGAACAGATACGCAGTATTTT. Its protein is CATQAPRTDTQYF.

The chain couples TRBV7-6 to TRBJ2-1, with TRBD1 matching over 7 bases. With 8 bases clipped from V and 8 bases from J, the junction kept 6 bases outside the gene matches. This CDR3 region has 12 residues. Per the germline V gene, CDR1 is SGHVS and CDR2 is FNYEAQ. The CDR3 sequence: CASSEGGDEQFF. The CDR3 coding sequence is TGTGCCAGCTCGGAAGGGGGCGATGAGCAGTTCTTC.

The sample holds a few counts of this clone. The gene calls are TRBV28 and TRBJ1-5; D is possibly TRBD1 (6 bases). V lost 5 bases, J lost 1 base, and 9 bases lay in between. This CDR3 has 14 amino acids. From germline, CDR1 is MDHEN and CDR2 SYDVKM. The CDR3: CASSPGQSNQPQHF. CDR3 sequence (DNA): TGTGCCAGCAGTCCAGGACAGAGCAATCAGCCCCAGCATTTT.

CDR3 nucleotide sequence: TGTGCCAGCAGTTACCCCTGGGGCAGTGGGGACTACGAGCAGTACTTC. Its translation is CASSYPWGSGDYEQYF. This sequence joins TRBV28 and TRBJ2-7; D possibly corresponds to TRBD1 (5 bases). This CDR3 spans 16 amino acids. Germline V lookup: CDR1 MDHEN, CDR2 SYDVKM. V lost 4 bases, J lost 3 bases, and 19 bases lay in between.

The rearrangement uses TRBV6-4 and TRBJ1-4; 7 nucleotides line up with TRBD1. Germline-derived CDR1 and CDR2 are MRHNA and SNTAGT. The V gene end was trimmed by 0 bases and the J gene end by 5 bases; junction bases not matched to a gene: 3. This CDR3 has 15 residues. The CDR3 DNA sequence: TGTGCCAGCAGTGACTCGACAGGGACCAATGAAAAACTGTTTTTT. This translates into CASSDSTGTNEKLFF.

This sequence joins TRBV10-2 and TRBJ1-2; TRBD1 is a possible D gene (6 bases). The V end lost 3 bases, the J end lost 4 bases, and 24 bases lay between the germline ends. CDR3 length equals 18 residues. The germline V gene has CDR1 WSHSY and CDR2 SAAADI. Here the CDR3 reads CASSDTAGAIPGIYGYTF. Here the CDR3 DNA reads TGCGCCAGCAGTGACACGGCAGGGGCCATCCCTGGGATCTATGGCTACACCTTC.

The rearrangement uses TRBV6-5 and TRBJ2-1; D ambiguous. CDR1 MNHEY and CDR2 SVGAGI come from the germline V gene. Trimming stripped 4 bases from V and 7 bases from J, with 8 bases between. The CDR3 has 12 amino acids. The CDR3: CASSSTGNEQFF. CDR3 in DNA: TGTGCCAGCAGTTCGACTGGTAATGAGCAGTTCTTC.

The sample holds a few counts of this clone. The chain is built from TRBV15 and TRBJ2-7; 7 nucleotides align to TRBD1. CDR3 length: 15 amino acids. The trim removed 5 bases at V and 1 base at J, leaving 8 bases unmatched. Germline V lookup: CDR1 LNHNV, CDR2 YYDKDF (reference sequence). CDR3 sequence: CATSGRDRLSYEQYF. As DNA, the CDR3 is TGTGCCACCAGCGGCCGGGACAGACTTTCCTACGAGCAGTACTTC. Complete variable domain (other parts from reference TRBV15 and TRBJ2-7): DAMVIQNPRYQVTQFGKPVTLSCSQTLNHNVMYWYQQKSSQAPKLLFHYYDKDFNNEADTPDNFQSRRPNTSFCFLDIRSPGLGDTAMYLCATSGRDRLSYEQYFGPGTRLTVT.

The CDR3 DNA is TGTGCCAGCAGCGTAACCAGGGGGGTGAGCAATCAGCCCCAGCATTTT. Translating gives CASSVTRGVSNQPQHF. The chain joins TRBV5-8 to TRBJ1-5, with 7 bases fitting TRBD1. The CDR3 covers 16 residues. Germline CDR1 SGHTS, CDR2 YDEGEE. V was clipped by 4 bases and J by 1 base; unmatched bases: 8.

This clone is classed as large. V usage is TRBV4-2 and J usage is TRBJ2-7; 8 nucleotides match TRBD2. With V trimmed by 0 bases and J by 1 base, 2 bases remained unmatched. Germline lookup yields CDR1 LGHNA and CDR2 YNFKEQ. CDR3 size: 15 residues. The CDR3 coding sequence is TGTGCCAGCAGCCAAGAGCGGGGGGATTCCTACGAGCAGTACTTC. Its translation is CASSQERGDSYEQYF.

This sequence joins TRBV9 and TRBJ2-7, with 7 nucleotides matching TRBD1. Germline CDR1 and CDR2: SGDLS and YYNGEE. CDR3 length equals 13 residues. V shed 0 bases and J 8 bases; nucleotides not matched to a gene: 5. The CDR3 sequence is CASSVGGTEKQYF. The CDR3 DNA follows: TGTGCCAGCAGCGTAGGAGGGACAGAGAAGCAGTACTTC.

This chain joins TRBV4-3 and TRBJ2-1, with unresolved D. Germline V gene lookup returns CDR1 LGHNA and CDR2 YSLEER. Trimming pared 0 bases from V and 2 bases from J, leaving 14 bases between. The CDR3 covers 17 residues. The CDR3 region has the DNA TGCGCCAGCAGCCAAGATCTTCAGTCGAACGCCTACAATGAGCAGTTCTTC. Translation: CASSQDLQSNAYNEQFF.

The chain couples TRBV5-6 to TRBJ1-2; a weak D match, TRBD1 (5 bases). Germline lookup yields CDR1 SGHDT and CDR2 YYEEEE. Trimming removed 6 bases from V and 4 bases from J, with 19 bases in between. The CDR3 loop spans 15 amino acids. The CDR3 nucleotides read TGTGCCAGCACCTATCGCGGAGGGGTTGGCTATGGCTACACCTTC. It yields the protein CASTYRGGVGYGYTF.

The chain recombines TRBV2 with TRBJ1-2; 7 bases are shared with TRBD1. The CDR3 is 13 amino acids. V was pared by 8 bases and J by 7 bases, with 10 bases of the junction left unmatched. Germline loops: CDR1 SNHLY, CDR2 FYNNEI. Here the CDR3 DNA reads TGTGCCAGCCTCGGCGAGGGGGCGTTTGGCTACACCTTC. Its translation: CASLGEGAFGYTF.

V gene TRBV19 combines with J gene TRBJ2-6; no reliable D call. V dropped 4 bases and J dropped 0 bases, with 13 bases sitting between them. CDR3 length equals 17 residues. Germline V gene sequence: CDR1 LNHDA, CDR2 SQIVND (reference sequence). The CDR3 DNA reads as TGTGCCAGTAGTACGGCCAACATCTTCTCTGGGGCCAACGTCCTGACTTTC. As protein: CASSTANIFSGANVLTF.

This rearrangement joins TRBV6-5 to TRBJ2-7; maybe TRBD2 (6 bases). V lost 2 bases and J lost 6, with 14 bases in between. The CDR3 consists of 14 residues. Germline values: CDR1 MNHEY, CDR2 SVGAGI. The CDR3 sequence: CASSYGAGLVEQYF. The CDR3 nucleotides read TGTGCCAGCAGTTACGGGGCGGGATTGGTCGAGCAGTACTTC.

The J gene is TRBJ2-3, the V gene TRBV5-4; D not resolved. Germline CDR1 SGHNT, CDR2 YYREEE (reference sequence). The CDR3 spans 16 residues. The germline V and J ends were trimmed by 2 bases and 2 bases, with 15 bases remaining between them. CDR3 protein: CASSLKASSPTDTQYF. The CDR3 DNA reads TGTGCCAGCAGCTTAAAGGCGTCCTCCCCCACAGATACGCAGTATTTT.

V gene TRBV5-1 combines with J gene TRBJ2-3; D remains unclear. There are 14 residues in the CDR3. Trimming stripped 2 bases from V and 1 base from J, with 8 bases between. The germline V gene has CDR1 SGHRS and CDR2 YFSETQ. The CDR3 DNA sequence: TGCGCCAGCAGCTTACATCAGGGCACAGATACGCAGTATTTT. It translates to CASSLHQGTDTQYF.

The J gene is TRBJ2-3, the V gene TRBV7-3; D is perhaps TRBD2 (5 bases). V shed 5 bases and J shed 2 bases, with 11 bases lying between them. The CDR3 sequence is 14 residues long. CDR1 SGHTA and CDR2 FQGTGA come from the germline V gene. The CDR3: CASSPGLFTDTQYF. The CDR3 coding sequence is TGTGCCAGCAGCCCAGGACTCTTCACAGATACGCAGTATTTT.

This clone was seen a handful of times. The J gene is TRBJ2-2, the V gene TRBV15; no definite D call. Germline loops: CDR1 LNHNV, CDR2 YYDKDF (reference sequence). This CDR3 has 14 residues. Between the trimmed V and J ends, which lost 0 bases and 5 bases, there was a span of 7 bases. The CDR3 region has the DNA TGTGCCACCAGCAGAGATCTGGTGACCGGGGAGCTGTTTTTT. Translation: CATSRDLVTGELFF.

CDR3 protein: CASSSRRGANEQYF. In DNA form, the CDR3 reads TGTGCCAGCAGTTCGCGACGAGGGGCTAACGAGCAGTACTTC. The V and J genes are TRBV27 and TRBJ2-7, with D perhaps TRBD1 or TRBD2 (5 bases each). Looked up from germline, CDR1 is MNHEY and CDR2 is SMNVEV (reference sequence). V was cut by 4 bases and J by 5 bases, with 15 bases left in between. The CDR3 has 14 residues.